The rows below give T cell receptor beta chains drawn from one sample of a study of CD8 T cells in Susac syndrome. TCRdb independently ran MiXCR on the immunoSEQ multiplex PCR reads; one entry per CDR3 protein. Of roughly 190,000 distinct CDR3 sequences in the sample, roughly 91% were seen once. The sample taken for sequencing was CD4+ T cells from PBMCs. These receptors came from a human donor with Susac syndrome. CDR3s include the opening cysteine and the closing phenylalanine or tryptophan.

TRBV24-1,TRBJ2-1,CATSDSGQKQFF
TRBV28,TRBJ1-5,CASRGASNQPQHF
TRBV20-1,TRBJ1-2,CSAAGTGLYGYTF
TRBV6-5,TRBJ2-1,CASSYANEQFF
TRBV28,TRBJ1-2,CASRAGTGRGYTF
TRBV20-1,TRBJ2-7,CSARERAGPITPEQYF
TRBV7-2,TRBJ2-7,CASSLSSGPPYEQYF
TRBV12-3/TRBV12-4,TRBJ2-2,CASTGLVGGELFF
TRBV27,TRBJ1-1,CASSSIGAEAFF
TRBV9,TRBJ1-3,CASSATPLSGNTIYF
TRBV19,TRBJ2-7,CASSFGQGLNYEQYF
TRBV2,TRBJ1-5,CASSGGEGSNQPQHF
TRBV7-2,TRBJ2-5,CASSLGRDQVRYF
TRBV9,TRBJ1-5,CASSVDGGRGQPQHF
TRBV27,TRBJ2-1,CPTRRCSLLPRQEREGEQFF
TRBV7-8,TRBJ1-1,CASSLRGDTEAFF
TRBV29-1,TRBJ1-1,CSVGYRLNTEAFF
TRBV12-3/TRBV12-4,TRBJ2-1,CASSPGLAGTLHEQFF
TRBV10-1,TRBJ2-6,CASSGSSIHSGANVLTF
TRBV28,TRBJ2-7,CASTDGTHSYEQYF
TRBV20-1,TRBJ2-7,CSASPAGGLYEQYF
TRBV7-9,TRBJ2-3,CASSDRGTDTQYF
TRBV29-1,TRBJ2-1,CSVEGNSSPQFF
TRBV19,TRBJ2-2,CASSIGREFTGELFF
TRBV12-3/TRBV12-4,TRBJ1-3,CASKSFGGSGNTIYF
TRBV29-1,TRBJ2-3,CSVVLTIHTDTQYF
TRBV20-1,TRBJ2-7,CSASRLGAYEQYF
TRBV9,TRBJ1-2,CASSDQGGPYGYTF
TRBV29-1,TRBJ2-5,CSVARTGLKETQYF
TRBV5-1,TRBJ2-5,CASSLPGQGGETQYF
TRBV5-4,TRBJ2-1,CASSLVAGGENEQFF
TRBV30,TRBJ1-2,CAWSVTDPSRQTF
TRBV18,TRBJ1-6,CASSQGTRLSPLHF
TRBV3-1,TRBJ1-5,CASSQDIFAPNQPQHF
TRBV6-6,TRBJ1-5,CASSYPDGQPQHF
TRBV5-1,TRBJ1-2,CASSLQGGTENGYTF
TRBV13,TRBJ2-7,CASSSRRGRRYEQYF
TRBV24-1,TRBJ1-5,CATSDANREPGNQPQHF
TRBV3-1,TRBJ1-5,CASSQEQGSNQPQHF
TRBV29-1,TRBJ2-7,CSVLKTSEEQYF
TRBV7-6,TRBJ1-1,CASSSLRGRVVNTEAFF
TRBV19,TRBJ1-2,CASSPTANYGYTF
TRBV15,TRBJ2-7,CATRKIAGGTDEQYF
TRBV4-1,TRBJ2-7,CASSRNNLGEQYF
TRBV14,TRBJ2-2,CASSQTRSSNTGELFF
TRBV9,TRBJ1-1,CASSPPGTLNTEAFF
TRBV20-1,TRBJ1-2,CSAFDREAGYTF
TRBV9,TRBJ2-3,CASTYGPTDTQYF
TRBV7-9,TRBJ2-5,CASSAGLEAETQYF
TRBV6-5,TRBJ2-3,CATRSGSEADTQYF
TRBV3-1,TRBJ2-7,CASSQVNTGYEQYF
TRBV9,TRBJ2-7,CASSARPTQREGRAEQYF
TRBV10-3,TRBJ2-3,CAISVNRGDTQYF
TRBV29-1,TRBJ2-7,CSVGAPSYEQYF
TRBV30,TRBJ2-3,CAWNPGRISTDTQYF
TRBV25-1,TRBJ1-1,CASRTGLYDEAFF
TRBV10-1,TRBJ2-2,CASGLGGMNTGELFF
TRBV15,TRBJ1-2,CATSRVLNSDYGYTF
TRBV12-3/TRBV12-4,TRBJ2-2,CASSPWGELGTGELFF